A selection of T cell receptor beta chains follows, all from one sample in a study of shared clonotypes between healthy human individuals. Using immunoSEQ multiplex PCR, the repertoire was profiled, and TCRdb retains in-frame clones only, with some absent. The sample lists a few hundred thousand clones, approximately 97% occurring once. Material: naive CD4+ T cells sorted from blood. The receptor set was obtained from a woman in her thirties in good health. The CDR3 runs from the conserved cysteine through the conserved F or W. Each record gives: clone size, J gene, D gene, V gene, CDR3 protein, CDR3 DNA. D genes are given only for firm matches. Size tells how often a clone was seen (once, few, many) or the class of an expanded clone, and some rows leave it out.

>once|TRBJ2-7|TRBD1|TRBV18
CASSYTRNRGRYEQYF
TGTGCCAGCTCCTACACCCGAAACAGGGGGCGTTACGAGCAGTACTTC
>.|TRBJ2-3|TRBD1|TRBV5-1
CASSLEGTETDTQYF
TGCGCCAGCAGCTTGGAAGGGACAGAGACAGATACGCAGTATTTT
>.|TRBJ1-5|.|TRBV18
CASSSTGGQPQHF
TGTGCCAGCTCCTCAACGGGTGGACAGCCCCAGCATTTT
>once|TRBJ1-1|.|TRBV5-1
CASSEWDVTEAFF
TGCGCCAGCAGCGAGTGGGATGTCACTGAAGCTTTCTTT
>.|TRBJ2-2|.|TRBV14
CASSQLNTGELFF
TGTGCCAGCAGCCAGCTAAACACCGGGGAGCTGTTTTTT
>.|TRBJ2-1|.|TRBV19
CASSIGADSYNEQFF
TGTGCCAGTAGTATCGGGGCTGACTCCTACAATGAGCAGTTCTTC
>.|TRBJ2-3|.|TRBV28
CASSLTSRTDTQYF
TGTGCCAGCAGTTTAACCTCCCGCACAGATACGCAGTATTTT
>.|TRBJ2-5|.|TRBV5-1
CASSRSKGQQETQYF
TGCGCCAGCAGCCGCTCAAAAGGACAGCAAGAGACCCAGTACTTC
>.|TRBJ1-4|.|TRBV27
CASSLNRVNEKLFF
TGTGCCAGCAGTCTTAACCGGGTTAATGAAAAACTGTTTTTT
>.|TRBJ2-3|.|TRBV7-2
CASSLEGVSDTQYF
TGTGCCAGCAGCTTAGAAGGTGTTTCAGATACGCAGTATTTT
>.|TRBJ1-4|.|TRBV5-1
CASSSGLTEKLFF
TGCGCCAGCAGCTCCGGGCTGACTGAAAAACTGTTTTTT
>.|TRBJ1-2|.|TRBV28
CASSFPYNYGYTF
TGTGCCAGCAGTTTTCCCTACAACTATGGCTACACCTTC
>.|TRBJ1-4|.|TRBV4-1
CASSQVSDVNEKLFF
TGCGCCAGCAGCCAAGTCAGTGATGTAAATGAAAAACTGTTTTTT
>.|TRBJ2-3|.|TRBV5-6
CASSFEPWWGTDTQYF
TGTGCCAGCAGCTTCGAACCGTGGTGGGGCACAGATACGCAGTATTTT
>.|TRBJ2-2|.|TRBV2
CASSKQGNTGELFF
TGTGCCAGCAGCAAACAGGGGAACACCGGGGAGCTGTTTTTT
>.|TRBJ2-2|.|TRBV5-1
CASSLARRDGELFF
TGCGCCAGCAGCTTAGCTAGAAGGGACGGGGAGCTGTTTTTT
>.|TRBJ1-1|.|TRBV6-4
CASSVEEGNTEAFF
TGTGCCAGCAGTGTCGAAGAGGGGAACACTGAAGCTTTCTTT
>.|TRBJ2-3|TRBD2|TRBV27
CASSLRTSGTRPITDTQYF
TGTGCCAGCAGTTTAAGGACTAGCGGGACCCGTCCTATCACAGATACGCAGTATTTT
>.|TRBJ2-3|TRBD2|TRBV7-8
CASSLGKTSGRRGTDTQYF
TGTGCCAGCAGCTTGGGAAAGACTAGCGGGAGGAGAGGAACAGATACGCAGTATTTT
>.|TRBJ1-2|.|TRBV20-1
CSARDVYGYTF
TGCAGTGCTAGAGATGTGTATGGCTACACCTTC
>.|TRBJ1-1|.|TRBV27
CASSLGGGTEAFF
TGTGCCAGCAGTTTAGGAGGGGGCACTGAAGCTTTCTTT
>.|TRBJ1-5|.|TRBV28
CASNTMGEKLSNQPQHF
TGTGCCAGCAACACGATGGGGGAGAAACTTAGCAATCAGCCCCAGCATTTT
>.|TRBJ2-3|TRBD2|TRBV7-8
CASRQKRLAGRNTDTQYF
TGTGCCAGCAGGCAAAAGCGACTAGCGGGACGCAACACAGATACGCAGTATTTT
>few|TRBJ1-1|.|TRBV11-2
CAKVEAFF
TGTGCCAAAGTCGAAGCTTTCTTT
>once|TRBJ2-7|.|TRBV2
CASTLAANYEQYF
TGTGCCAGCACTTTGGCGGCAAACTACGAGCAGTACTTC
>.|TRBJ2-5|.|TRBV19
CASSRVAETQYF
TGTGCCAGTAGTCGGGTAGCGGAGACCCAGTACTTC
>once|TRBJ2-6|TRBD1|TRBV5-1
CASSLAPGGSGANVLTF
TGCGCCAGCAGCTTGGCCCCAGGGGGCTCTGGGGCCAACGTCCTGACTTTC
>.|TRBJ2-7|.|TRBV1
CTSVLSKQYF
TGCACCAGCGTACTTAGTAAGCAGTACTTC
>.|TRBJ2-6|.|TRBV28
CASSFEVPGANVLTF
TGTGCCAGCAGTTTCGAGGTTCCTGGGGCCAACGTCCTGACTTTC